The 9 T cell receptor beta chains below all came from one sample that was sequenced in a study of blood T cell repertoires in COVID-19. Libraries were prepared by immunoSEQ multiplex PCR; TCRdb keeps only in-frame clonotypes and omits some of them. This table holds 200,000 to 300,000 clones, approximately 84% found once. Sequencing used peripheral blood. The receptors here all came from a middle-aged man with acute or convalescent COVID-19.

CDR3 residues: CASSLSTGGNTIYF. Here the CDR3 DNA reads TGTGCCAGCAGTTTATCGACAGGAGGAAACACCATATATTTT. The chain joins TRBV27 to TRBJ1-3; possibly TRBD1 for D (6 bases). The CDR3 length is 14 residues. Germline V lookup: CDR1 MNHEY, CDR2 SMNVEV (reference sequence). V gave up 0 bases and J gave up 4 bases, with 7 bases separating them.

The chain joins TRBV5-1 to TRBJ1-2; D is ambiguous. The CDR3 covers 13 residues. Germline V CDR1 and CDR2: SGHRS, YFSETQ. The V and J ends lost 2 bases and 7 bases respectively, with 12 bases between them. CDR3 sequence reads: CASSFGEEGGYTF. The DNA for the CDR3 is TGCGCCAGCAGCTTTGGAGAGGAGGGTGGCTACACCTTC.

The J gene is TRBJ2-1, the V gene TRBV5-5; TRBD1 might be the D (5 bases). Germline V gives CDR1 SGHKS, CDR2 YYEKEE (reference sequence). This CDR3 has 16 residues. Trimming removed 2 bases from V and 0 bases from J, with 12 bases in between. The DNA for the CDR3 is TGTGCCAGCAGCTTTCAGGGATCACCCTCCTACAATGAGCAGTTCTTC. Its protein is CASSFQGSPSYNEQFF. Filled out from reference TRBV5-5 and TRBJ2-1, the complete variable domain reads DAGVTQSPTHLIKTRGQQVTLRCSPISGHKSVSWYQQVLGQGPQFIFQYYEKEERGRGNFPDRFSARQFPNYSSELNVNALLLGDSALYLCASSFQGSPSYNEQFFGPGTRLTVL.

The V call is TRBV29-1, the J call TRBJ2-7, with 8 bases fitting TRBD1. V trimming: 6 bases; J trimming: 0 bases; junction bases outside the gene matches: 4. The CDR3 contains 13 residues. Germline CDR1 SQVTM, CDR2 ANQGSEA. This chain's CDR3 is CSVVQGVSYEQYF. CDR3 bases: TGCAGCGTGGTACAGGGGGTCTCCTACGAGCAGTACTTC.

The rearrangement uses TRBV4-1 and TRBJ1-6; the match to TRBD1 covers 9 bases. The CDR3 sequence is 17 residues long. With V trimmed by 0 bases and J by 8 bases, 8 bases remained unmatched. Germline CDR1 is MGHRA and CDR2 is YSYEKL. This chain's CDR3 is CASSQDTPGTGYSPLHF. The CDR3 nucleotides are TGCGCCAGCAGCCAAGACACCCCCGGGACAGGGTATTCACCCCTCCACTTT.

The rearrangement links TRBV11-2 to TRBJ2-1; 10 bases are a match to TRBD1. The CDR3 is made up of 13 amino acids. V shed 5 bases and J 8 bases; nucleotides not matched to a gene: 3. The germline gives CDR1 SGHAT, CDR2 FQNNGV. CDR3 DNA sequence: TGTGCCAGCAGCCAAGACAGGGGGCATGAGCAGTTCTTC. Protein product: CASSQDRGHEQFF.

V is TRBV7-3 and J is TRBJ2-3, with 7 positions matching TRBD2. The ends lost 1 base at V and 2 bases at J; junction bases unmatched: 6. Germline CDR1 reads SGHTA; CDR2 reads FQGTGA. The CDR3 has 16 residues. CDR3 residues: CASSLRLADHTDTQYF. The DNA for the CDR3 is TGTGCCAGCAGCTTAAGGCTAGCGGATCACACAGATACGCAGTATTTT.

The gene calls are TRBV15 and TRBJ1-3, with unresolved D. V gave up 3 bases and J gave up 2 bases, with 11 bases separating them. Germline V lookup: CDR1 LNHNV, CDR2 YYDKDF (reference sequence). The CDR3 contains 15 residues. CDR3 protein: CATSSTYNTGNTIYF. The CDR3 DNA sequence: TGTGCCACCAGCAGCACATACAACACTGGAAACACCATATATTTT. Filled out from reference TRBV15 and TRBJ1-3, the complete variable domain reads DAMVIQNPRYQVTQFGKPVTLSCSQTLNHNVMYWYQQKSSQAPKLLFHYYDKDFNNEADTPDNFQSRRPNTSFCFLDIRSPGLGDTAMYLCATSSTYNTGNTIYFGEGSWLTVV.

J is TRBJ1-2 and V is TRBV2; maybe TRBD1 (5 bases). Germline-derived CDR1 and CDR2 are SNHLY and FYNNEI. The germline V and J ends were trimmed by 8 bases and 7 bases, with 17 bases remaining between them. This CDR3 comprises 13 residues. For the CDR3, the DNA is TGTGCCAGCCAGGCAGGGCCGAGACTTGGCTACACCTTC. It translates to CASQAGPRLGYTF.